This TCR beta chain was recorded in a study of cytomegalovirus exposure and HLA in healthy donors. Study-wide points: When analyzed later, the rates of TCR association showed variation by HLA locus, with DRB1 the most and HLA-C the fewest.

Germline assignment: CDR1 MNHEY and CDR2 SMNVEV (reference sequence). CDR3 length: 12 residues. Trimming removed 5 bases at V and 7 bases at J, with 12 bases between. 13 Jbeta primers and 60 Vbeta primers were used for the PCR. Measured with immunoSEQ multiplex PCR; TCRdb has only the in-frame clones, and not every one. This sample carries 30,000 to 35,000 clones, with 3.5% to 5.5% going to the ten biggest clones. As to this clone: The antigen is not known.

The TCR was taken from a woman aged 40 to 50 in good health and CMV-seropositive. Sequenced sample: PBMCs. V gene TRBV27 combines with J gene TRBJ2-7; D may be TRBD2 (5 bases). CDR3 bases: TGTGCCAGCAGTAGGTTGGCGGGTGAGCAGTACTTC. Protein: CASSRLAGEQYF.